This T cell receptor (beta chain) was captured in a study of blood T cell repertoires in COVID-19. Background on the study: Samples representing acute and convalescent COVID-19 were sourced from the United States, Italy and Spain. In each case, the material was cDNA or gDNA derived from T cells, B-cell-depleted T cells, or PBMCs.

As processed by the authors: Counts of nucleated cells, estimated from reference gene primer amplification, were obtained. Repertoires were generated with immunoSEQ multiplex PCR, while TCRdb's copy carries only in-frame clones and drops some. V and J calls and clone size are those listed in that table; D and trimming were worked out from the DNA. Of some 120,000 clones in the sample, more than 85% were seen once. This CDR3 contains 15 residues. The J segment lost 11 bases and the V segment lost 6 bases, leaving 17 bases of the junction unmatched. Germline V gives CDR1 MDHEN, CDR2 SYDVKM. Seattle's cohort entered during active infection and was followed longitudinally. This clone was seen a single time.

Sequencing was carried out using peripheral blood. The J gene is TRBJ2-7, the V gene TRBV28, with 9 bases lining up with TRBD2. The origin of this receptor is a man aged 45-65 years with COVID-19, enrolled during active disease. The CDR3 DNA sequence: TGTGCCAGCAGATCCGCTAGCGGGGTCCCGTCTTGGGAGTACGTC. Translated: CASRSASGVPSWEYV.